What follows are 21 T cell receptor beta chains derived from one specimen sequenced in a study of blood T cell repertoires in COVID-19. The assay was immunoSEQ multiplex PCR, and TCRdb's table has in-frame clones only and misses some. The repertoire holds about 270,000 clones, roughly 85% seen once, with 8.5% to 9.5% in the top ten. Specimen: peripheral blood. The origin of the receptors is a woman in her forties or fifties who had recovered from COVID-19.

This clone showed up just a few times. The chain employs TRBV6-5 and TRBJ1-1, with a weak D call TRBD1 (6 bases). V lost 0 bases to trimming and J lost 4 bases, with 12 bases between them. Per germline, CDR1 MNHEY and CDR2 SVGAGI. The CDR3 loop spans 15 amino acids. CDR3 amino acids: CASSYSLAGVTEAFF. In DNA, the CDR3 is TGTGCCAGCAGTTACTCGCTGGCAGGGGTCACTGAAGCTTTCTTT.

The chain links TRBV19 to TRBJ1-5; 9 bases agree with TRBD1. With V trimmed by 6 bases and J by 6 bases, 6 bases remained unmatched. This CDR3 contains 14 residues. In germline, CDR1 is LNHDA, CDR2 SQIVND (reference sequence). The CDR3 DNA reads as TGTGCCAGTAGCTTACAGGGGGCAGTTCAGCCCCAGCATTTT. It specifies CASSLQGAVQPQHF.

This clone was recorded only once. The CDR3 sequence: CASSPSAAGLAGGISSTDTQYF. The CDR3 DNA follows: TGTGCCAGCAGCCCCTCCGCGGCGGGTCTAGCGGGGGGGATATCTAGCACAGATACGCAGTATTTT. The V call is TRBV13, the J call TRBJ2-3, with 12 bases aligning to TRBD2. Germline V gives CDR1 PRHDT, CDR2 FYEKMQ (reference sequence). The CDR3 is made up of 22 amino acids. J lost 0 bases, V lost 5 bases, and 21 bases had no gene match.

This chain joins TRBV6-1 and TRBJ2-5; D might be TRBD1 (6 bases). This CDR3 spans 16 amino acids. V was cut by 1 base and J by 5 bases, with 17 bases left in between. Germline V CDR1 and CDR2: MNHNS, SASEGT. CDR3: CASSEGAGVGSETQYF. The CDR3 nucleotides are TGTGCCAGCAGTGAAGGGGCAGGGGTGGGAAGTGAGACCCAGTACTTC.

The chain carries TRBV6-5 and TRBJ2-7; D is possibly TRBD1 (6 bases). The CDR3 loop spans 14 amino acids. The germline CDR1 and CDR2 sequences are MNHEY and SVGAGI. The V end was cut by 5 bases, the J end by 0 bases, with 11 bases between. The CDR3 loop is CASSQQGISYEQYF. The CDR3 DNA follows: TGTGCCAGCAGTCAACAGGGCATCTCCTACGAGCAGTACTTC.

V and J are TRBV7-2 and TRBJ2-2; 7 bases are a match to TRBD2. Germline assignment: CDR1 SGHTA and CDR2 FQGNSA. Trimming removed 6 bases from V and 7 bases from J; junction bases left unmatched: 14. The CDR3 has 16 residues. The CDR3 loop reads CASSSTSVSGGGELFF. The CDR3 DNA is TGTGCCAGCAGTTCAACTAGCGTCTCGGGGGGCGGGGAGCTGTTTTTT.

V gene TRBV7-2 combines with J gene TRBJ2-3; D not certain. Germline values: CDR1 SGHTA, CDR2 FQGNSA. V lost 5 bases, J lost 8 bases, and 5 bases lay in between. The CDR3 totals 10 residues. In nucleotides, the CDR3 is TGTGCCAGCAGCCTCCGTACGCAGTATTTT. Protein: CASSLRTQYF.

This rearrangement joins TRBV4-3 to TRBJ1-4; a weak D match, TRBD1 (5 bases). The CDR3 is 18 residues long. V lost 2 bases and J lost 3, with 19 bases in between. Germline V gene data show CDR1 as LGHNA and CDR2 as YSLEER. The CDR3 region has the DNA TGCGCCAGCAGCCAACCGGGCGTGATAGGGGCTGCTAATGAAAAACTGTTTTTT. It codes for CASSQPGVIGAANEKLFF.

V and J are TRBV27 and TRBJ2-7, with a possible D match to TRBD2 (6 bases). CDR1 is MNHEY and CDR2 is SMNVEV in the germline V gene (reference sequence). V shed 5 bases and J shed 2 bases, with 10 bases lying between them. CDR3 length equals 13 residues. This CDR3 reads CASSRTGAYEQYF. The CDR3 bases are TGTGCCAGCAGTCGGACGGGGGCCTACGAGCAGTACTTC.

This clone has only one observation. CDR3 amino acids: CASSYLAGQFF. DNA of the CDR3: TGCGCCAGCAGCTATCTAGCGGGGCAGTTCTTC. V and J are TRBV5-1 and TRBJ2-1; 8 bases map to TRBD2. V lost 3 bases, J lost 12 bases, and 2 bases stayed unmatched. This CDR3 spans 11 amino acids. Germline CDR1 reads SGHRS; CDR2 reads YFSETQ.

The V call is TRBV7-8, the J call TRBJ2-3, with 10 bases that match TRBD1. Germline CDR1 and CDR2: SGHVS and FQNEAQ. V lost 5 bases, J lost 2 bases, and 10 bases stayed unmatched. The CDR3 consists of 17 residues. The CDR3 spells CASSHTPGTGDTDTQYF. The CDR3 coding sequence is TGTGCCAGCAGCCATACCCCCGGGACAGGGGACACAGATACGCAGTATTTT.

The rearrangement links TRBV10-3 to TRBJ1-2; D gene unclear. The CDR3 sequence is 13 residues long. Germline CDR1 reads ENHRY; CDR2 reads SYGVKD. The V and J ends lost 6 bases and 10 bases respectively, with 18 bases between them. CDR3 loop: CAIRSSSTEVYTF. CDR3 coding DNA: TGTGCCATCAGAAGCTCTAGTACGGAAGTCTACACCTTC.

This chain links TRBV7-2 with TRBJ2-7; 9 bases line up with TRBD1. V lost 5 bases, J lost 4 bases, and 9 bases stayed unmatched. This CDR3 is 15 amino acids long. The germline V gene encodes CDR1 SGHTA and CDR2 FQGNSA. For the CDR3, the DNA is TGTGCCAGCAGCACCCCGGGACAGGGCCTTTACGAGCAGTACTTC. Protein product: CASSTPGQGLYEQYF.

The chain recombines TRBV19 with TRBJ1-2; D is uncertain. Germline CDR1 LNHDA, CDR2 SQIVND (reference sequence). CDR3 length: 14 residues. V was cut by 5 bases and J by 5 bases, with 15 bases left in between. The CDR3 DNA sequence: TGTGCCAGTAGTTTACCCGGGTTTGGGTATGGCTACACCTTC. It encodes CASSLPGFGYGYTF.

The rearrangement uses TRBV12-3 or TRBV12-4 and TRBJ2-3; D is possibly TRBD2 (5 bases). V was pared by 6 bases and J by 6 bases, with 13 bases between. CDR3 length equals 13 residues. The CDR3 sequence is CASRYSGSDTQYF. CDR3 in DNA: TGTGCCAGCAGATACTCGGGGTCTGATACGCAGTATTTT.

This chain uses TRBV5-1 with TRBJ2-5; tentative D call: TRBD2 (7 bases). CDR1 is SGHRS and CDR2 is YFSETQ in the germline V gene. The length of the CDR3 is 15 residues. V was clipped by 9 bases and J by 4 bases, with 22 bases between them. The chain's CDR3 is CATTTEGGVGETQYF. CDR3 sequence (DNA): TGCGCCACCACCACCGAGGGGGGGGTAGGAGAGACCCAGTACTTC.

The V gene is TRBV18, the J gene TRBJ2-1, with 9 bases fitting TRBD2. Germline trimming cut 3 bases from V and 8 bases from J; bases unmatched to any gene: 8. Looked up from germline, CDR1 is KGHSH and CDR2 is LQKENI. The CDR3 spans 15 residues. The DNA for the CDR3 is TGTGCCAGCTCACCCCCGGGACTAGCAAGTCATGAGCAGTTCTTC. Amino acid sequence: CASSPPGLASHEQFF.

This chain joins TRBV7-9 and TRBJ2-7; TRBD1 aligns across 9 bases. From germline, CDR1 is SEHNR and CDR2 FQNEAQ (reference sequence). Trimming cost V 4 bases and J 6 bases; bases outside gene matches: 7. CDR3 length: 14 amino acids. In DNA form, the CDR3 reads TGTGCCAGCAGCTCCCGTTGGGACAGGGCCGAGCAGTACTTC. As protein: CASSSRWDRAEQYF. Full variable domain (rest looked up from reference TRBV7-9 and TRBJ2-7): DTGVSQNPRHKITKRGQNVTFRCDPISEHNRLYWYRQTLGQGPEFLTYFQNEAQLEKSRLLSDRFSAERPKGSFSTLEIQRTEQGDSAMYLCASSSRWDRAEQYFGPGTRLTVT.

This chain connects TRBV7-9 to TRBJ2-2; D is perhaps TRBD1 (6 bases). V was pared by 6 bases and J by 0 bases, with 14 bases between. CDR1 SEHNR and CDR2 FQNEAQ come from the germline V gene (reference sequence). The CDR3 totals 16 residues. The CDR3 protein is CASRPQGYANTGELFF. The CDR3 DNA sequence: TGTGCCAGCAGACCACAGGGATACGCGAACACCGGGGAGCTGTTTTTT.

The J gene is TRBJ2-3, the V gene TRBV7-2, with 8 bases matching TRBD2. V was clipped by 0 bases and J by 2 bases; unmatched bases: 7. The CDR3 runs 17 residues. The germline gives CDR1 SGHTA, CDR2 FQGNSA. CDR3 sequence reads: CASSLASGRGLTDTQYF. DNA of the CDR3: TGTGCCAGCAGCTTAGCCAGCGGGAGAGGGCTCACAGATACGCAGTATTTT. Full variable domain (missing parts from reference TRBV7-2 and TRBJ2-3): GAGVSQSPSNKVTEKGKDVELRCDPISGHTALYWYRQSLGQGLEFLIYFQGNSAPDKSGLPSDRFSAERTGGSVSTLTIQRTQQEDSAVYLCASSLASGRGLTDTQYFGPGTRLTVL.

The chain recombines TRBV6-5 with TRBJ1-1; TRBD1 is a possible D gene (5 bases). The CDR3 runs to 14 residues. Germline CDR1 and CDR2: MNHEY and SVGAGI. V was cut by 3 bases and J by 7 bases, with 15 bases left in between. The CDR3 region has the DNA TGTGCCAGCAGTTATCAATCCGGGGGGAGTGAAGCTTTCTTT. It yields the protein CASSYQSGGSEAFF.